These 18 T cell receptor beta chains were all obtained from the same sample, sequenced in a study of shared clonotypes between healthy human individuals. The assay was immunoSEQ multiplex PCR, and TCRdb's table has in-frame clones only and misses some. The sample holds roughly 640,000 clones, approximately 74% seen once. The sample taken for sequencing was memory CD4+ T cells sorted from blood. The subset was: CD45RA-negative fraction. These receptors came from a woman aged 25 to 39 in good health.

This clone came up a few times. The V and J genes are TRBV6-6 and TRBJ2-5; 7 bases fit TRBD1. Germline CDR1 is MNHNY and CDR2 is SVGAGI (reference sequence). The CDR3 spans 13 residues. V lost 8 bases to trimming and J lost 5 bases; unmatched junction nucleotides: 8. In DNA form, the CDR3 reads TGTGCCAGCGCCCGGGACAGTGTGGAGACCCAGTACTTC. Its translation: CASARDSVETQYF.

In its sample, this clone was seen many times. The V call is TRBV5-5, the J call TRBJ2-7; 8 nucleotides match TRBD2. V dropped 5 bases and J dropped 3; count of bases not matched to a gene: 13. Germline loops: CDR1 SGHKS, CDR2 YYEKEE (reference sequence). The CDR3 totals 16 residues. CDR3 amino acids: CASSSGLTGGIYEQYF. As DNA, the CDR3 is TGTGCCAGCAGTTCGGGCTTAACGGGAGGGATCTACGAGCAGTACTTC.

This chain uses TRBV9 with TRBJ2-3; TRBD2 matches at 7 bases. This CDR3 spans 16 amino acids. Trimming took 0 bases from V and 4 from J; bases not matched to a gene: 8. Looked up from germline, CDR1 is SGDLS and CDR2 is YYNGEE. CDR3 nucleotides: TGTGCCAGCAGCGTAGGGGAGGGCTCGGCCCCAGATACGCAGTATTTT. Its translation: CASSVGEGSAPDTQYF.

The chain has TRBV10-1 and TRBJ1-2; the D is unclear. The V and J ends lost 8 bases and 5 bases respectively, with 15 bases between them. Germline lookup yields CDR1 WNHNN and CDR2 SYGVQD (reference sequence). This CDR3 is 13 amino acids long. The CDR3 bases are TGCGCCAGCCCCGAGCCCGGGCGGTATGGCTACACCTTC. This encodes CASPEPGRYGYTF.

The count of this clone is one. This chain uses TRBV6-6 with TRBJ2-5, with no clear D. CDR3 length: 14 amino acids. Germline-derived CDR1 and CDR2 are MNHNY and SVGAGI (reference sequence). Trimming removed 0 bases from V and 2 bases from J, with 7 bases in between. In DNA, the CDR3 is TGTGCCAGCAGTTACTCTATACGACAAGAGACCCAGTACTTC. Its protein is CASSYSIRQETQYF.

The genes are TRBV10-3 and TRBJ1-3, with TRBD1 as a possible D gene (6 bases). V gave up 0 bases and J gave up 7 bases, with 7 bases separating them. CDR1 is ENHRY, CDR2 SYGVKD, per germline. This CDR3 region has 13 residues. The CDR3 region is CAISESQGNTIYF. DNA for the CDR3: TGTGCCATCAGTGAGTCGCAGGGGAACACCATATATTTT.

V usage is TRBV2 and J usage is TRBJ2-3, with 9 bases matching TRBD1. The V gene's germline CDR1 is SNHLY and CDR2 FYNNEI. CDR3 size: 13 residues. The J segment lost 2 bases and the V segment lost 9 bases, leaving 3 bases of the junction unmatched. CDR3: CARQGATTDTQYF. CDR3 coding DNA: TGTGCCAGACAGGGGGCGACCACAGATACGCAGTATTTT.

This clone was counted only a few times. The CDR3 loop is CASKIAGDGNEQFF. CDR3 coding DNA: TGCGCCAGCAAGATCGCGGGAGACGGCAATGAGCAGTTCTTC. V and J are TRBV5-1 and TRBJ2-1, with 7 positions matching TRBD2. The CDR3 is 14 residues long. The ends lost 6 bases at V and 6 bases at J; junction bases unmatched: 9. Germline V gene data show CDR1 as SGHRS and CDR2 as YFSETQ. Full variable domain (rest looked up from reference TRBV5-1 and TRBJ2-1): KAGVTQTPRYLIKTRGQQVTLSCSPISGHRSVSWYQQTPGQGLQFLFEYFSETQRNKGNFPGRFSGRQFSNSRSEMNVSTLELGDSALYLCASKIAGDGNEQFFGPGTRLTVL.

This chain links TRBV11-2 with TRBJ2-3, with 7 bases fitting TRBD1. The CDR3 spans 15 residues. CDR1 is SGHAT and CDR2 is FQNNGV in the germline V gene. V was clipped by 5 bases and J by 5 bases; unmatched bases: 10. CDR3 sequence: CASSTPDRAGDTQYF. The CDR3 DNA follows: TGTGCCAGCAGCACCCCAGACAGGGCGGGAGATACGCAGTATTTT.

This clone came up once. The rearrangement links TRBV7-9 to TRBJ2-1; 9 bases fit TRBD2. The CDR3 totals 15 residues. Germline V CDR1 and CDR2: SEHNR, FQNEAQ (reference sequence). The ends lost 5 bases at V and 3 bases at J; junction bases unmatched: 5. The CDR3 coding sequence is TGTGCCAGCAGCAAGACTAGCGGCTACTACAATGAGCAGTTCTTC. This codes for CASSKTSGYYNEQFF. The whole variable domain, filled in from reference TRBV7-9 and TRBJ2-1, reads DTGVSQNPRHKITKRGQNVTFRCDPISEHNRLYWYRQTLGQGPEFLTYFQNEAQLEKSRLLSDRFSAERPKGSFSTLEIQRTEQGDSAMYLCASSKTSGYYNEQFFGPGTRLTVL.

The DNA of the CDR3 is TGTGCCAGCAGCTTAGGGGGATGGGCTTTCTTT. It specifies CASSLGGWAFF. The chain recombines TRBV7-9 with TRBJ1-1; unclear D gene. CDR3 length equals 11 residues. Germline assignment: CDR1 SEHNR and CDR2 FQNEAQ (reference sequence). V dropped 1 base and J dropped 11 bases, with 8 bases sitting between them.

This chain uses TRBV5-6 with TRBJ2-1; 7 bases align to TRBD1. V lost 0 bases to trimming and J lost 5 bases; unmatched junction nucleotides: 8. The germline V gene has CDR1 SGHDT and CDR2 YYEEEE. This CDR3 has 16 amino acids. The CDR3 here is CASSLAGRGWNNEQFF. CDR3 bases: TGTGCCAGCAGCTTGGCTGGCAGGGGGTGGAACAATGAGCAGTTCTTC.

The rearrangement joins TRBV27 to TRBJ2-1, with TRBD2 matching 7 bases. Germline V lookup: CDR1 MNHEY, CDR2 SMNVEV (reference sequence). The CDR3 is 15 amino acids. J was trimmed by 5 bases and V by 0 bases; bases with no gene match: 4. The CDR3 DNA reads as TGTGCCAGCAGTTTATCCGCGGGAGTCCACAATGAGCAGTTCTTC. This gives the protein CASSLSAGVHNEQFF.

The chain carries TRBV29-1 and TRBJ2-7; D may be TRBD2 (6 bases). Per the germline V gene, CDR1 is SQVTM and CDR2 is ANQGSEA. V dropped 8 bases and J dropped 2 bases, with 19 bases sitting between them. The CDR3 is 14 amino acids. The CDR3 coding sequence is TGCAGCCCTGCGCGTAGCCGGGAGCCCTACGAGCAGTACTTC. This encodes CSPARSREPYEQYF.

This clone was observed a single time. The chain links TRBV6-6 to TRBJ2-5; either TRBD1 or TRBD2 may fit D (5 bases each). Germline-derived CDR1 and CDR2 are MNHNY and SVGAGI (reference sequence). CDR3 length equals 14 residues. The V and J ends lost 6 bases and 5 bases respectively, with 16 bases between them. In DNA, the CDR3 is TGTGCCAGCAGCAACGGGGCGATGATGGAGACCCAGTACTTC. Translation: CASSNGAMMETQYF.

The genes are TRBV6-5 and TRBJ2-7; D may be TRBD1 or TRBD2 (5 bases each). From germline, CDR1 is MNHEY and CDR2 SVGAGI. The CDR3 is 15 amino acids. Trimming took 5 bases from V and 4 from J, leaving 18 bases between them. CDR3 protein: CASSRGPLGAYEQYF. The DNA for the CDR3 is TGTGCCAGCAGTAGGGGACCTCTAGGAGCATACGAGCAGTACTTC.

V usage is TRBV25-1 and J usage is TRBJ2-3, with a weak D call TRBD1 (5 bases). The CDR3 has 13 residues. Per the germline V gene, CDR1 is MGHDK and CDR2 is SYGVNS. V was cut by 7 bases and J by 2 bases, with 10 bases left in between. This CDR3 reads CASKGQTTDTQYF. The CDR3, as DNA: TGTGCCAGCAAGGGGCAGACCACAGATACGCAGTATTTT.

The V call is TRBV28, the J call TRBJ1-4; D possibly corresponds to TRBD1 (6 bases). V was clipped by 4 bases and J by 7 bases, with 10 bases between them. Per germline, CDR1 MDHEN and CDR2 SYDVKM. This CDR3 region has 13 residues. The CDR3 sequence is CASSSGAGEKLFF. The CDR3 DNA reads as TGTGCCAGCAGTTCAGGGGCGGGTGAAAAACTGTTTTTT.